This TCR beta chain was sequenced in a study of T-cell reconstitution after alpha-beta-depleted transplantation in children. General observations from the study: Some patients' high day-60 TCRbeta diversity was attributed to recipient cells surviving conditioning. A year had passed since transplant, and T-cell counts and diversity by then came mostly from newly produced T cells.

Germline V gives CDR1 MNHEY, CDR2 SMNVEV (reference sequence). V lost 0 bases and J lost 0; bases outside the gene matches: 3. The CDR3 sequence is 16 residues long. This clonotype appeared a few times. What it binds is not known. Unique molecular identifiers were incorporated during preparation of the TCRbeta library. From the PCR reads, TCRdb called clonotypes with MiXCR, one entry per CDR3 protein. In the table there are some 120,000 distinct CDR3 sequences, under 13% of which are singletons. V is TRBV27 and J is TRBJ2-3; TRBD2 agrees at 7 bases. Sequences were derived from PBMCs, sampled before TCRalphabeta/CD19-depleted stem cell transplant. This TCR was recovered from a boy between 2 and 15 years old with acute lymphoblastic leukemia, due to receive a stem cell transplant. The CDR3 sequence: CASSLSGRVSTDTQYF. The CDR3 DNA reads TGTGCCAGCAGTTTATCGGGGAGGGTTAGCACAGATACGCAGTATTTT.